This is a list of T cell receptor beta chains from one sample in a study of neurological immune-mediated disorders. A single record per CDR3 protein comes from TCRdb applying MiXCR to the 5' RACE reads. The repertoire holds roughly 75,000 distinct CDR3 sequences, with roughly 13% as singletons. The sample taken for sequencing was PBMCs. All receptors come from a female donor with HTLV-1-associated myelopathy (HAM/TSP). Both conserved end residues are part of each CDR3. D genes are given only for firm matches. Size is omitted from some rows. Given values are once, few, many or a class for expanded clones.

V gene: TRBV6-4; J gene: TRBJ2-2; D gene: TRBD2; clone size: few; CDR3 DNA: TGTGCCAGCAGTATCATGGGAGGGACCGGGGAGCTGTTTTTT; CDR3 protein: CASSIMGGTGELFF
V gene: TRBV20-1; J gene: TRBJ2-7; D gene: TRBD2; clone size: many; CDR3 DNA: TGCAGTGCTAGAGATGAGGCGGGGGTCTACGAGCAGTACTTC; CDR3 protein: CSARDEAGVYEQYF
V gene: TRBV20-1; J gene: TRBJ2-3; D gene: .; clone size: many; CDR3 DNA: TGCAGTGCTAGAGATAATGGACATGGCGGCGGGGCCCTCGGCCCAGATACGCAGTATTTT; CDR3 protein: CSARDNGHGGGALGPDTQYF
V gene: TRBV5-1; J gene: TRBJ1-1; D gene: .; clone size: .; CDR3 DNA: TGCGCCAGCAGCTTGGCCGACGGGGCCGACCCTGAAGCTTTCTTT; CDR3 protein: CASSLADGADPEAFF
V gene: TRBV12-3/TRBV12-4; J gene: TRBJ2-2; D gene: TRBD1; clone size: many; CDR3 DNA: TGTGCCAGCAGTTCGGGACAGTTAATCGGGGAGCTGTTTTTT; CDR3 protein: CASSSGQLIGELFF
V gene: TRBV28; J gene: TRBJ1-2; D gene: .; clone size: few; CDR3 DNA: TGTGCAAGCAACGCAAACTATGGCTACACCTTC; CDR3 protein: CASNANYGYTF
V gene: TRBV24-1; J gene: TRBJ2-1; D gene: TRBD2; clone size: many; CDR3 DNA: TGTGCCACTCATAGCGGGGGGGCAAACCATGAGCAGTTCTTC; CDR3 protein: CATHSGGANHEQFF
V gene: TRBV6-6; J gene: TRBJ2-1; D gene: .; clone size: many; CDR3 DNA: TGTGCCAGCAACAGGGATCTGGCCTACAATGAGCAGTTCTTC; CDR3 protein: CASNRDLAYNEQFF
V gene: TRBV9; J gene: TRBJ2-1; D gene: TRBD2; clone size: many; CDR3 DNA: TGTGCCAGCAGCGTAGTATCACTATCCCGGGGGGGTGAGCAGTTCTTC; CDR3 protein: CASSVVSLSRGGEQFF
V gene: TRBV5-1; J gene: TRBJ1-2; D gene: TRBD1; clone size: many; CDR3 DNA: TGCGCCAGCAGCCCAGGGACAGCCTCTCCCTATGGCTACACCTTC; CDR3 protein: CASSPGTASPYGYTF
V gene: TRBV10-3; J gene: TRBJ2-1; D gene: .; clone size: many; CDR3 DNA: TGTGCCATCAGGGAGGGACAGACCTACAATGAGCAGTTCTTC; CDR3 protein: CAIREGQTYNEQFF
V gene: TRBV6-5; J gene: TRBJ2-3; D gene: TRBD2; clone size: many; CDR3 DNA: TGTGCCAGCAGTTACTCACTAGCGGGGGGGACAGATACGCAGTATTTT; CDR3 protein: CASSYSLAGGTDTQYF
V gene: TRBV28; J gene: TRBJ1-5; D gene: .; clone size: many; CDR3 DNA: TGTGCCAGCAGTTTCGGGGTTGGGCCCCAGCATTTT; CDR3 protein: CASSFGVGPQHF
V gene: TRBV5-1; J gene: TRBJ2-3; D gene: TRBD2; clone size: many; CDR3 DNA: TGCGCCAGCAGAGGTAGCGGGGGTTATAACACAGATACGCAGTATTTT; CDR3 protein: CASRGSGGYNTDTQYF
V gene: TRBV5-1; J gene: TRBJ1-2; D gene: .; clone size: many; CDR3 DNA: TGCGCCAGCAGCCAAATCGACGGGGGGCGCGACGGCTACACCTTC; CDR3 protein: CASSQIDGGRDGYTF
V gene: TRBV20-1; J gene: TRBJ2-3; D gene: TRBD1; clone size: many; CDR3 DNA: TGCAGTGCTACCCCTAGGGACAGCGTTTGGAACACAGATACGCAGTATTTT; CDR3 protein: CSATPRDSVWNTDTQYF
V gene: TRBV29-1; J gene: TRBJ2-7; D gene: .; clone size: many; CDR3 DNA: TGCAGCGTTGTGGTCGGATCGTACGAGCAGTACTTC; CDR3 protein: CSVVVGSYEQYF
V gene: TRBV5-1; J gene: TRBJ1-2; D gene: .; clone size: many; CDR3 DNA: TGCGCCAGCAGCTTATCACAGACTTCGTACTATGGCTACACCTTC; CDR3 protein: CASSLSQTSYYGYTF
V gene: TRBV7-9; J gene: TRBJ2-2; D gene: TRBD1; clone size: .; CDR3 DNA: TGTGCCAGCAGGAAGGACAGGGAGTCCACCGGGGAGCTGTTTTTT; CDR3 protein: CASRKDRESTGELFF
V gene: TRBV7-2; J gene: TRBJ2-2; D gene: .; clone size: many; CDR3 DNA: TGTGCCAGCAGCTTCGTGTCATATGTCGGGGAGATGTTTTTT; CDR3 protein: CASSFVSYVGEMFF
V gene: TRBV6-5; J gene: TRBJ1-2; D gene: TRBD1; clone size: many; CDR3 DNA: TGTGCCAGCAGTTACTCTGGACAGGATGGCTACACCTTC; CDR3 protein: CASSYSGQDGYTF
V gene: TRBV15; J gene: TRBJ2-7; D gene: .; clone size: many; CDR3 DNA: TGTGCCACCAGCAGAGCCCCCATGAGCTCCTACGAGCAGTACTTC; CDR3 protein: CATSRAPMSSYEQYF